This entry lists 17 T cell receptor beta chains sequenced from one sample in a study of blood T cell repertoires in COVID-19. The assay was immunoSEQ multiplex PCR, and TCRdb's table has in-frame clones only and misses some. In the table there are around 200,000 clones, roughly 80% of which are singletons. Sequencing used peripheral blood. These receptors originate from a woman aged 70-85 years with COVID-19, enrolled during active disease.

The gene calls are TRBV12-5 and TRBJ2-7; D is possibly TRBD2 (7 bases). The CDR3 consists of 17 residues. Trimming left V 2 bases short and J 2 bases short, with 19 bases between. In germline, CDR1 is LGHNT, CDR2 FRNRAP. CDR3 in DNA: TGTGCTAGTGGTTTGCCACCGGTCAAAGGGGGGGCCTACGAGCAGTACTTC. Its translation: CASGLPPVKGGAYEQYF.

This clone was counted only a few times. The chain carries TRBV6-1 and TRBJ1-2; tentatively, D is TRBD1 (5 bases). The CDR3 spans 13 residues. Germline V gives CDR1 MNHNS, CDR2 SASEGT. Trimming took off 8 bases at V and 0 bases at J, with 10 bases between the two ends. DNA for the CDR3: TGTGCCAGCGGGGACTCTTCTAACTATGGCTACACCTTC. It encodes CASGDSSNYGYTF.

This clone appeared a few times. V is TRBV10-3 and J is TRBJ1-1, with 8 bases that match TRBD1. The ends lost 10 bases at V and 3 bases at J; junction bases unmatched: 4. The CDR3 is 12 residues long. Germline V gives CDR1 ENHRY, CDR2 SYGVKD. CDR3 loop: CATRGQDTEAFF. The CDR3 DNA is TGTGCCACCAGGGGGCAGGACACTGAAGCTTTCTTT.

The chain has TRBV6-5 and TRBJ1-2; D gene uncertain. The CDR3 consists of 12 residues. The V end was cut by 4 bases, the J end by 6 bases, with 9 bases between. The germline CDR1 and CDR2 sequences are MNHEY and SVGAGI. CDR3 nucleotides: TGTGCCAGCAGTTCGGGTGTGAATGGCTACACCTTC. It yields the protein CASSSGVNGYTF.

The rearrangement links TRBV7-6 to TRBJ2-1; 10 bases are shared with TRBD1. Trimming at V came to 5 bases and at J to 6 bases, leaving 7 bases not matched to a gene. This CDR3 has 15 amino acids. Germline CDR1 is SGHVS and CDR2 is FNYEAQ. CDR3 sequence: CASSMGQGLINEQFF. The CDR3 DNA reads as TGTGCCAGCAGCATGGGACAGGGGCTGATCAATGAGCAGTTCTTC.

This clone was observed a few times. The CDR3 bases are TGTGCCAGCAGTGGACTAGCGGGTTTCTATGAGCAGTTCTTC. Translating gives CASSGLAGFYEQFF. The gene calls are TRBV2 and TRBJ2-1, with TRBD2 matching over 10 bases. The CDR3 is 14 amino acids. V lost 4 bases, J lost 8 bases, and 5 bases stayed unmatched. CDR1 and CDR2 from the germline V gene are SNHLY and FYNNEI.

The chain employs TRBV28 and TRBJ1-3; unclear D gene. This CDR3 region has 14 residues. Germline values: CDR1 MDHEN, CDR2 SYDVKM. Trimming removed 6 bases from V and 1 base from J, with 10 bases in between. Written as DNA, the CDR3 is TGTGCCAGCAGCTTGATAGAATCTGGAAACACCATATATTTT. Encoded protein: CASSLIESGNTIYF. Looking up the rest from reference TRBV28 and TRBJ1-3 gives the full variable domain: DVKVTQSSRYLVKRTGEKVFLECVQDMDHENMFWYRQDPGLGLRLIYFSYDVKMKEKGDIPEGYSVSREKKERFSLILESASTNQTSMYLCASSLIESGNTIYFGEGSWLTVV.

This chain connects TRBV19 to TRBJ1-2, with unresolved D. Germline V gene lookup returns CDR1 LNHDA and CDR2 SQIVND (reference sequence). There are 15 residues in the CDR3. Deletions cut 5 bases from V and 6 bases from J, with 19 bases between. The CDR3 DNA follows: TGTGCCAGTAGTCCCCAAGGGAGTCCTTCCGATGGCTACACCTTC. It yields the protein CASSPQGSPSDGYTF.

J is TRBJ1-3 and V is TRBV28; perhaps TRBD1 as D (6 bases). The CDR3 totals 16 residues. V was pared by 7 bases and J by 4 bases, with 20 bases between. Germline V gives CDR1 MDHEN, CDR2 SYDVKM. This CDR3 is CASITAFRDTGNTIYF. The CDR3 nucleotides read TGTGCCAGCATTACTGCCTTCCGGGACACCGGAAACACCATATATTTT.

This clone has a handful of counts. This chain connects TRBV14 to TRBJ2-2; the D gene is possibly TRBD1 (6 bases). The germline V gene has CDR1 SGHDN and CDR2 FVKESK. Trimming cost V 2 bases and J 1 base, with 11 bases left between them. The CDR3 spans 16 residues. The CDR3 region is CASSQWTDLNTGELFF. In DNA form, the CDR3 reads TGTGCCAGCAGCCAATGGACAGATCTGAACACCGGGGAGCTGTTTTTT.

This clone was picked up a small number of times. This chain connects TRBV20-1 to TRBJ1-1; unclear D gene. Germline V lookup: CDR1 DFQATT, CDR2 SNEGSKA (reference sequence). This CDR3 contains 11 residues. Trimming left V 5 bases short and J 1 base short, with 5 bases between. The CDR3 DNA reads as TGCAGTGCTGAGAAGAACACTGAAGCTTTCTTT. This translates into CSAEKNTEAFF.

This rearrangement joins TRBV5-4 to TRBJ1-1, with a possible D match to TRBD1 (6 bases). This CDR3 comprises 14 residues. The germline CDR1 and CDR2 sequences are SGHNT and YYREEE (reference sequence). V was pared by 4 bases and J by 2 bases, with 12 bases between. The CDR3, as DNA: TGTGCCAGCAGCCCCCAGGACAGAAACACTGAAGCTTTCTTT. It is translated as CASSPQDRNTEAFF.

This clone has only one observation. The chain employs TRBV24-1 and TRBJ1-5; D is possibly TRBD1 (6 bases). The CDR3 has 14 residues. V lost 5 bases and J 7 bases, leaving 14 bases between the germline ends. Germline CDR1 KGHDR, CDR2 SFDVKD. CDR3: CATSGRGAGQPQHF. CDR3 coding DNA: TGTGCCACCAGTGGTCGGGGGGCGGGACAGCCCCAGCATTTT.

V gene TRBV29-1 combines with J gene TRBJ2-7, with 10 positions matching TRBD2. V dropped 6 bases and J dropped 0; count of bases not matched to a gene: 5. Germline-derived CDR1 and CDR2 are SQVTM and ANQGSEA. The CDR3 is 14 residues long. In DNA form, the CDR3 reads TGCAGCGTCCGACTAGCGGGCTTCTCCTACGAGCAGTACTTC. As protein: CSVRLAGFSYEQYF.

J is TRBJ2-3 and V is TRBV28, with 9 positions matching TRBD2. The junction had 5 bases not matched to a gene; V was cut back by 7 bases and J by 0 bases. The CDR3 consists of 15 residues. Germline-derived CDR1 and CDR2 are MDHEN and SYDVKM. CDR3 bases: TGTGCCAGCACTCTAGCGGGATCTAGCACAGATACGCAGTATTTT. Translation: CASTLAGSSTDTQYF. Variable domain in full (rest from reference TRBV28 and TRBJ2-3): DVKVTQSSRYLVKRTGEKVFLECVQDMDHENMFWYRQDPGLGLRLIYFSYDVKMKEKGDIPEGYSVSREKKERFSLILESASTNQTSMYLCASTLAGSSTDTQYFGPGTRLTVL.

This chain links TRBV7-9 with TRBJ1-1; a weak D match, TRBD1 (5 bases). Trimming cost V 8 bases and J 1 base, with 11 bases left between them. The CDR3 is 13 residues long. Looked up from germline, CDR1 is SEHNR and CDR2 is FQNEAQ (reference sequence). CDR3 region: CASGQQENTEAFF. CDR3 nucleotides: TGTGCCAGCGGACAACAGGAGAACACTGAAGCTTTCTTT.

This chain uses TRBV6-6 with TRBJ2-3, with D possibly TRBD1 on 6 matching bases. CDR3 size: 14 residues. Trimming pared 5 bases from V and 4 bases from J, leaving 13 bases between. From germline, CDR1 is MNHNY and CDR2 SVGAGI (reference sequence). CDR3 protein: CASSRSQGADTQYF. CDR3 DNA sequence: TGTGCCAGCAGTCGATCACAGGGCGCAGATACGCAGTATTTT.